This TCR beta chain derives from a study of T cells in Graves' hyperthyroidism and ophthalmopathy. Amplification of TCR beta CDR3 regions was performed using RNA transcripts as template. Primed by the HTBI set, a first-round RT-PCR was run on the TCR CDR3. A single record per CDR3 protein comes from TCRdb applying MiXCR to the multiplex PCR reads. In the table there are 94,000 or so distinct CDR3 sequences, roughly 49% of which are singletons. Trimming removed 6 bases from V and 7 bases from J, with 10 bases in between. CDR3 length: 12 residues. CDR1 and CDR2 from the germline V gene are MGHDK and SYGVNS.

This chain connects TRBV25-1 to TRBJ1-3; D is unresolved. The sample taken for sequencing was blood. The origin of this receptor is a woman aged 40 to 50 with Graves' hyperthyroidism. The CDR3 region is CASSLAMNTIYF. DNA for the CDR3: TGTGCCAGCAGCCTAGCTATGAACACCATATATTTT.